The present entry profiles one TCR beta chain with its context. Its antigen is unidentified. The sample originates from a study of response to subunit inactivated influenza vaccine. Study observations and caveats: It was suggested by the authors that few new T cells are recruited by each seasonal influenza vaccination.

V was clipped by 3 bases and J by 10 bases, with 13 bases between them. The germline V gene has CDR1 SGHTA and CDR2 FQGNSA. There are 14 residues in the CDR3. One entry per CDR3 protein, called by TCRdb with MiXCR from the RT-PCR reads. The profile shows hundreds of thousands of distinct CDR3 sequences, about 14% of them singletons. The material sequenced was PBMCs from blood, taken less than 15 days before vaccination. The genes are TRBV7-2 and TRBJ1-6, with D perhaps matching TRBD1 (5 bases). This TCR derives from a man in his fifties who received an inactivated influenza vaccine. DNA of the CDR3: TGTGCCAGCAGCTTGGGGCAGGGAGTGTCACCCCTCCACTTT. It encodes CASSLGQGVSPLHF.